A selection of T cell receptor beta chains follows, all from one sample in a study of technical replicates of blood from several donors. Measured with immunoSEQ multiplex PCR; TCRdb has only the in-frame clones, and not every one. The sample includes around 70,000 clones, roughly 93% seen only once; the top ten take approximately 0.24%. The sequenced sample was T cells isolated from PBMCs. These receptors were taken from a human donor in good health. CDR3s include the opening cysteine and the closing phenylalanine or tryptophan. The D gene is left open where the match is weak. Only some rows state a clone size, as once, few, many or a class for expanded clones.

>TRBJ1-1|-|once|TRBV19
TGTGCCAGTAGTACCCTGACACTCATGAACACTGAAGCTTTCTTT
CASSTLTLMNTEAFF
>TRBJ2-3|-|-|TRBV5-1
TGCGCCAGCAGCTTGACAGTGGGTAGCACAGATACGCAGTATTTT
CASSLTVGSTDTQYF
>TRBJ2-1|TRBD2|-|TRBV7-6
TGTGCCAGCAGCTTAGCGTGGCTAGCGGAGTACAATGAGCAGTTCTTC
CASSLAWLAEYNEQFF
>TRBJ2-1|TRBD2|-|TRBV11-2
TGTGCCAGCAGCCATTTCCCCTGGACTAGCGGAAATGAGCAGTTCTTC
CASSHFPWTSGNEQFF
>TRBJ1-2|-|-|TRBV2
TGTGCCAGCGGGGGGGGCAGGGGTAACTATGGCTACACCTTC
CASGGGRGNYGYTF
>TRBJ2-5|-|-|TRBV6-5
TGTGCCAGCAGTTACTCGCGGGGCCAAGAGACCCAGTACTTC
CASSYSRGQETQYF
>TRBJ2-5|TRBD1|-|TRBV27
TGTGCCAGCAGTTTAGTGGACAGGGGGACCCAGTACTTC
CASSLVDRGTQYF
>TRBJ2-2|TRBD1|-|TRBV12-5
TGTGCTAGTGGTTTGGTACCAACAGGGGCCAACACCGGGGAGCTGTTTTTT
CASGLVPTGANTGELFF
>TRBJ2-5|TRBD2|-|TRBV30
TGTGCCTGGAGTGAGGGACTAGGGATTTCAGAGACCCAGTACTTC
CAWSEGLGISETQYF
>TRBJ1-1|TRBD1|-|TRBV2
TGTGCCAGCAGGGAGTTGACAGGGGGAAACACTGAAGCTTTCTTT
CASRELTGGNTEAFF
>TRBJ1-1|TRBD1|-|TRBV5-1
TGCGCCAGCAGCTTGGATGGGGGACAGGGGGCGCGTACTGAAGCTTTCTTT
CASSLDGGQGARTEAFF
>TRBJ2-5|-|once|TRBV18
TGTGCCAGCTCACCACCTAGTCCGGAAGAGACCCAGTACTTC
CASSPPSPEETQYF
>TRBJ2-1|-|-|TRBV5-1
TGCGCCAGCAGCTTGGATTACGTAGGGGCAGGGTACAATGAGCAGTTCTTC
CASSLDYVGAGYNEQFF
>TRBJ1-1|-|once|TRBV6-5
TGTGCCAGCAGTTTCCTACAGGGTGAAGCTTTCTTT
CASSFLQGEAFF
>TRBJ2-7|-|once|TRBV5-1
TGCGCCAGCAGGCGGGACAGCCACGAGGGCGAGCAGTACTTC
CASRRDSHEGEQYF
>TRBJ1-3|-|-|TRBV5-4
TGTGCCAGCAGCTCAAATCAGGGTTCTGGAAACACCATATATTTT
CASSSNQGSGNTIYF
>TRBJ2-7|-|-|TRBV5-6
TGTGCCAGCAGCCCAGGGGTTTCCTACGAGCAGTACTTC
CASSPGVSYEQYF
>TRBJ2-1|TRBD2|-|TRBV5-1
TGCGCCAGCAGCTGGCGGACTAGCGCAGAGGAGCAGTTCTTC
CASSWRTSAEEQFF
>TRBJ2-2|TRBD1|-|TRBV28
TGTGCCAGCACTCCCGACAGGGGTGTATCCGGGGAGCTGTTTTTT
CASTPDRGVSGELFF
>TRBJ1-1|-|-|TRBV5-1
TGCGCCAGCAGCCCGGACAGACCCACTGAAGCTTTCTTT
CASSPDRPTEAFF
>TRBJ1-5|-|-|TRBV5-4
TGTGCCAGCAGCTTGGGGGGAGGGGTTTTAGATCAGCCCCAGCATTTT
CASSLGGGVLDQPQHF
>TRBJ1-5|TRBD1|-|TRBV19
TGTGCCAGTAGTATAACGGACAGGGGTAATCAGCCCCAGCATTTT
CASSITDRGNQPQHF
>TRBJ2-1|TRBD1|-|TRBV12-5
TGTGCTAGTGGTTTGGTACGGTCAGGAGTTCAGGGGGCTGGAGAGCAGTTCTTC
CASGLVRSGVQGAGEQFF
>TRBJ2-3|-|-|TRBV4-2
TGTGCCAGCAGCCCTAGTCGTACAGATACGCAGTATTTT
CASSPSRTDTQYF
>TRBJ1-5|TRBD1|-|TRBV5-5
TGTGCCAGCAGCTTGGTAGGGCAGGGGGCCGGGCAGCCCCAGCATTTT
CASSLVGQGAGQPQHF
>TRBJ1-4|-|-|TRBV29-1
TGCAGCGTCCTCAGGGCAACTAATGAAAAACTGTTTTTT
CSVLRATNEKLFF
>TRBJ1-4|-|once|TRBV19
TGTGCCAGTAGTAGGGAGGCAGGCCTTAATGAAAAACTGTTTTTT
CASSREAGLNEKLFF
>TRBJ1-5|TRBD1|-|TRBV4-1
TGCGCCAGCAGCCGAGGGGGGACAGGGGGCGAGAGCAATCAGCCCCAGCATTTT
CASSRGGTGGESNQPQHF
>TRBJ2-1|-|-|TRBV19
TGTGCCAGTAGTAAAGTCGGGTATGAGCAGTTCTTC
CASSKVGYEQFF
>TRBJ2-7|-|-|TRBV7-6
TGTGCCAGCAGCCCTCGGACAAAGCTAGGCTACGAGCAGTACTTC
CASSPRTKLGYEQYF
>TRBJ2-3|TRBD1|-|TRBV9
TGTGCCAGCAGCGTCCAGGGGGACACAGATACGCAGTATTTT
CASSVQGDTDTQYF
>TRBJ2-2|TRBD1|-|TRBV6-5
TGTGCCAGCAGCGACAGGGGCGCGAACACCGGGGAGCTGTTTTTT
CASSDRGANTGELFF
>TRBJ2-3|TRBD1|-|TRBV6-5
TGTGCCAGCAGTTGGGACAGGGATGGAGATACGCAGTATTTT
CASSWDRDGDTQYF
>TRBJ2-7|-|-|TRBV7-8
TGTGCCAGCAGCTTAGGTAGGACAGCAACCTACGAGCAGTACTTC
CASSLGRTATYEQYF
>TRBJ1-1|-|once|TRBV25-1
TGTGCCAGCTGGGGGCGAGGAACTGAAGCTTTCTTT
CASWGRGTEAFF
>TRBJ2-7|TRBD1|-|TRBV5-1
TGCGCCAGCAGCGACCCGGGACAGGGGGTACACGAGCAGTACTTC
CASSDPGQGVHEQYF
>TRBJ2-5|-|-|TRBV5-1
TGCGCCAGCAGCTTCTTCCTGGACAGCCTTTACCAAGAGACCCAGTACTTC
CASSFFLDSLYQETQYF
>TRBJ1-5|TRBD1|-|TRBV7-9
TGTGCCAGCAGCCTAACGGGACAGGGGCTTAATCAGCCCCAGCATTTT
CASSLTGQGLNQPQHF
>TRBJ2-7|TRBD2|once|TRBV13
TGTGCCAGCAGCTTTGAAAGCGGGAGAAGCCCCGACGAGCAGTACTTC
CASSFESGRSPDEQYF
>TRBJ1-1|-|-|TRBV15
TGTGCCACCAGCAAGGACACAAGATTCACTGAAGCTTTCTTT
CATSKDTRFTEAFF
>TRBJ1-1|-|-|TRBV19
TGTGCCAGTAGTATTGAATATCGGGACACTGAAGCTTTCTTT
CASSIEYRDTEAFF
>TRBJ2-7|TRBD1|-|TRBV19
TGTGCCAGTAGTACCCGACAGGGACCTAGCTACGAGCAGTACTTC
CASSTRQGPSYEQYF
>TRBJ2-7|-|once|TRBV6-1
TGTGCCAGCGTCTTACGGGATAACGCCTACGAGCAGTACTTC
CASVLRDNAYEQYF
>TRBJ1-1|TRBD1|once|TRBV2
TGTGCCAGCAATGGAGACAGGGGTACTGAAGCTTTCTTT
CASNGDRGTEAFF
>TRBJ2-1|TRBD1|-|TRBV30
TGTGCACTCTCCAGGGGGCTGACGGATGAGCAGTTCTTC
CALSRGLTDEQFF
>TRBJ1-1|-|once|TRBV5-1
TGCGCCAGCAGCTTGTGGGCCAGAGACACTGAAGCTTTCTTT
CASSLWARDTEAFF
>TRBJ2-2|TRBD2|-|TRBV7-9
TGTGCCAGCCGTCCCCTAGCGGGAGACACCGGGGAGCTGTTTTTT
CASRPLAGDTGELFF
>TRBJ2-2|TRBD2|-|TRBV11-3
TGTGCCAGCAGTTCTAGCGGCGGAAACACCGGGGAGCTGTTTTTT
CASSSSGGNTGELFF
>TRBJ1-5|-|-|TRBV29-1
TGCAGCGTTGTGTCAGGGATCGGCAATCAGCCCCAGCATTTT
CSVVSGIGNQPQHF
>TRBJ1-2|-|-|TRBV10-1
TGCGCCATCCGGTGGCCTGGGGGGGGCGACTATGGCTACACCTTC
CAIRWPGGGDYGYTF
>TRBJ2-5|-|-|TRBV18
TGTGCCAGCTCCCGGCCAGGGGAAGAGACCCAGTACTTC
CASSRPGEETQYF
>TRBJ1-4|-|-|TRBV27
TGTGCCAGCAGTCAAGAGGAGGGCTTAAAACTGTTTTTT
CASSQEEGLKLFF
>TRBJ1-6|TRBD1|-|TRBV9
TGTGCCAGCAGCGTAGCTCGCAGGGGGAACTCACCCCTCCACTTT
CASSVARRGNSPLHF
>TRBJ1-1|-|-|TRBV5-1
TGCGCCAGCAGCCCTAGACAGTTGATCACTGAAGCTTTCTTT
CASSPRQLITEAFF
>TRBJ2-1|TRBD1|-|TRBV7-9
TGTGCCAGCAGCACCTGGGGGGGGGACAGGGTTCGTGGAGAGCAGTTCTTC
CASSTWGGDRVRGEQFF
>TRBJ1-2|TRBD1|-|TRBV5-1
TGCGCCAGCAGCTTCCGACAGGGGGATGGCTACACCTTC
CASSFRQGDGYTF
>TRBJ2-7|TRBD1|-|TRBV29-1
TGCAGCGTCGATACAGGGGGCAGCTCCTACGAGCAGTACTTC
CSVDTGGSSYEQYF
>TRBJ2-7|TRBD1|-|TRBV2
TGTGCCAGCAGTGGGGACAGGGGGAGCTCCTACGAGCAGTACTTC
CASSGDRGSSYEQYF
>TRBJ2-5|-|-|TRBV28
TGTGCCAGCAGTCCACATAACACCTTAGCTTACTTC
CASSPHNTLAYF
>TRBJ1-1|-|-|TRBV5-8
TGTGCCAGCAGCTGGGGGGGTGGGTGGAACACTGAAGCTTTCTTT
CASSWGGGWNTEAFF